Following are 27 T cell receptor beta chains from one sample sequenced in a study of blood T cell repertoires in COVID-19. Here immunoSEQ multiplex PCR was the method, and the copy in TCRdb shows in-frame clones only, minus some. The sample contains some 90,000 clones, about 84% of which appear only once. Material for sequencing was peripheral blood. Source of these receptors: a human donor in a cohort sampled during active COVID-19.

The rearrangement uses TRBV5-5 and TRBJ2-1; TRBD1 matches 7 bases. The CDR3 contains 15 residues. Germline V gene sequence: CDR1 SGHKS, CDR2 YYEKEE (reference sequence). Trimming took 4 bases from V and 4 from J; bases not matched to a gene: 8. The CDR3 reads CASSRAGTEYNEQFF. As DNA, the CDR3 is TGTGCCAGCAGCCGGGCAGGGACAGAATACAATGAGCAGTTCTTC. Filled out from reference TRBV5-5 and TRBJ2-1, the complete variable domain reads DAGVTQSPTHLIKTRGQQVTLRCSPISGHKSVSWYQQVLGQGPQFIFQYYEKEERGRGNFPDRFSARQFPNYSSELNVNALLLGDSALYLCASSRAGTEYNEQFFGPGTRLTVL.

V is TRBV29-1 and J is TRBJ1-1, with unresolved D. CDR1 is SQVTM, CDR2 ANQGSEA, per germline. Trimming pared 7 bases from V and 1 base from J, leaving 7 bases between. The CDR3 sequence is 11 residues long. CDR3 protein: CSADKNTEAFF. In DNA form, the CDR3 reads TGCAGCGCTGACAAGAACACTGAAGCTTTCTTT. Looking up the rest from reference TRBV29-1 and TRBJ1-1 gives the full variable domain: SAVISQKPSRDICQRGTSLTIQCQVDSQVTMMFWYRQQPGQSLTLIATANQGSEATYESGFVIDKFPISRPNLTFSTLTVSNMSPEDSSIYLCSADKNTEAFFGQGTRLTVV.

The CDR3, as DNA: TGCGCCAGCAGCCAAGGACAGGGAGGTTCAACCCAGTACTTC. Protein product: CASSQGQGGSTQYF. The rearrangement uses TRBV4-1 and TRBJ2-5; tentatively, D is TRBD1 (7 bases). V was pared by 1 base and J by 8 bases, with 14 bases between. CDR3 size: 14 residues. Germline V lookup: CDR1 MGHRA, CDR2 YSYEKL.

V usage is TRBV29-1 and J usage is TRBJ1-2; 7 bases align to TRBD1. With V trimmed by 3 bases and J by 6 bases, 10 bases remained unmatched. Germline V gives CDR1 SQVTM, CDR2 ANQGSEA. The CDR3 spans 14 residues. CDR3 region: CSVDQGVGIDGYTF. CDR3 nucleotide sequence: TGCAGCGTTGACCAGGGGGTAGGAATAGATGGCTACACCTTC. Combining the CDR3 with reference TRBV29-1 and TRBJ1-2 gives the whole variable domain SAVISQKPSRDICQRGTSLTIQCQVDSQVTMMFWYRQQPGQSLTLIATANQGSEATYESGFVIDKFPISRPNLTFSTLTVSNMSPEDSSIYLCSVDQGVGIDGYTFGSGTRLTVV.

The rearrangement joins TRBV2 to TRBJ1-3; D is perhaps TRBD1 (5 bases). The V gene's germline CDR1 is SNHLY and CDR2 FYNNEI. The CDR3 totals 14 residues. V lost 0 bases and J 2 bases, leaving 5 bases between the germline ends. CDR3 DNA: TGTGCCAGCAGTGAAGCGGGGCCTGGAAACACCATATATTTT. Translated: CASSEAGPGNTIYF.

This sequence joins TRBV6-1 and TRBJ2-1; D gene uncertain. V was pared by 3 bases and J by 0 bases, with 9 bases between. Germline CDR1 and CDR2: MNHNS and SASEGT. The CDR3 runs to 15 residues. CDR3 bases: TGTGCCAGCAGTGAGTATGGTAGCTCCTACAATGAGCAGTTCTTC. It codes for CASSEYGSSYNEQFF.

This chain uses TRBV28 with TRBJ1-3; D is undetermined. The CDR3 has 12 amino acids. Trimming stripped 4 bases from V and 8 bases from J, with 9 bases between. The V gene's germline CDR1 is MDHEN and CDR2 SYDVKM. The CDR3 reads CASSSPFYTIYF. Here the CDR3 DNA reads TGTGCCAGCAGTTCTCCCTTCTACACCATATATTTT.

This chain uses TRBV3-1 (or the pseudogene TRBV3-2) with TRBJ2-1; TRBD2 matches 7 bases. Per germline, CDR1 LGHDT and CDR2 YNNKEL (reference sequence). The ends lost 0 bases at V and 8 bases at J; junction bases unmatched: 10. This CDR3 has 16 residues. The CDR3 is CASSQDSGGLGHEQFF. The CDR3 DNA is TGTGCCAGCAGCCAAGATTCGGGGGGACTTGGGCATGAGCAGTTCTTC.

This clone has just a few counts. The CDR3 DNA sequence: TGTGCCAGCAGCCGGATAATCGGACAGCATAATTCACCCCTCCACTTT. Residues: CASSRIIGQHNSPLHF. The chain carries TRBV5-5 and TRBJ1-6; possible D gene TRBD1, 6 bases. The ends were cut back, 4 bases at V and 5 bases at J, with 16 bases in the middle. The CDR3 runs to 16 residues. Germline CDR1 SGHKS, CDR2 YYEKEE (reference sequence).

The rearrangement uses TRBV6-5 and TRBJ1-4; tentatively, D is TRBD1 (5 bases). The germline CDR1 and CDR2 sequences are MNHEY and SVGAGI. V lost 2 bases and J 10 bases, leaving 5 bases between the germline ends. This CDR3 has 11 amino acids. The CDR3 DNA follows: TGTGCCAGCAGTTACCAGGGAAAACTGTTTTTT. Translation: CASSYQGKLFF.

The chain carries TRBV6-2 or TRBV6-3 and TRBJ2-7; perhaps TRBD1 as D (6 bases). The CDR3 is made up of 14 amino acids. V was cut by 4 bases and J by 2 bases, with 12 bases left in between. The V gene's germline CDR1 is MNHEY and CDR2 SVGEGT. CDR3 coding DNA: TGTGCCAGCAGTTGGGGCAGGGGCGCCTACGAGCAGTACTTC. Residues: CASSWGRGAYEQYF.

The CDR3 region is CASSYYTGGSYEQYF. The CDR3 nucleotides are TGTGCCAGCAGTTACTATACAGGGGGCTCCTACGAGCAGTACTTC. The chain recombines TRBV6-2 or TRBV6-3 with TRBJ2-7, with 8 bases lining up with TRBD1. CDR3 length: 15 amino acids. Germline trimming cut 1 base from V and 0 bases from J; bases unmatched to any gene: 2. Germline V CDR1 and CDR2: MNHEY, SVGEGT.

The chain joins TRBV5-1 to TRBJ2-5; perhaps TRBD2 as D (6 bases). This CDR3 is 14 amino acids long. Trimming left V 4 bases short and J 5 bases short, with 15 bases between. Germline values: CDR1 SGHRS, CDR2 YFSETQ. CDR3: CASSAGLSMETQYF. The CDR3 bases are TGCGCCAGCAGCGCGGGACTGAGTATGGAGACCCAGTACTTC.

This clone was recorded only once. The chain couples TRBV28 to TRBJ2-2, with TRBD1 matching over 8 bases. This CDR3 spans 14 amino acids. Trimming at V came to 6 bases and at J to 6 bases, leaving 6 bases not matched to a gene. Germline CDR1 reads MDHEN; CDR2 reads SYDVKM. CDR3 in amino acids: CASRWTGIAGELFF. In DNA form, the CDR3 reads TGTGCCAGCAGGTGGACAGGGATCGCCGGGGAGCTGTTTTTT.

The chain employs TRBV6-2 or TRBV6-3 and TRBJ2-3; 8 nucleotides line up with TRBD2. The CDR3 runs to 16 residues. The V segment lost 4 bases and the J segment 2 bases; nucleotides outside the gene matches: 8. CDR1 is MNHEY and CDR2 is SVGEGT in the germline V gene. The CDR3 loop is CASSSPGLASTDTQYF. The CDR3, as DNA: TGTGCCAGCAGTTCCCCCGGACTAGCCTCCACAGATACGCAGTATTTT.

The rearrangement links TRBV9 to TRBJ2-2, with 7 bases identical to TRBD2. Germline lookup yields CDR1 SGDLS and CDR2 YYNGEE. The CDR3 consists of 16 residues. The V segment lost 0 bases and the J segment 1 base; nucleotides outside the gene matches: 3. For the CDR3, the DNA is TGTGCCAGCAGCGTAGGGGCTAGCGGGAACACCGGGGAGCTGTTTTTT. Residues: CASSVGASGNTGELFF.

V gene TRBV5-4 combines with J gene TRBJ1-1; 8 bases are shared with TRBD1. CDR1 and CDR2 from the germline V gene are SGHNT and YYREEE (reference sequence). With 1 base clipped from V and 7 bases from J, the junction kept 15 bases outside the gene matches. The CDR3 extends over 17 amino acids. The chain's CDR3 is CASSLLSPDGQGGEAFF. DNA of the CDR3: TGTGCCAGCAGCTTGTTGAGCCCGGACGGACAGGGCGGTGAAGCTTTCTTT.

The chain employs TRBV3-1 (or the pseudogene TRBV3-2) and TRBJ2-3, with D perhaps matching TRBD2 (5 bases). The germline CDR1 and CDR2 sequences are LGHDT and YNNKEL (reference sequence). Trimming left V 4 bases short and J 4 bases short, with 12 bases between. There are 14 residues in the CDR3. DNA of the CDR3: TGTGCCAGCAGCCCTATAGAGGGCGCAGATACGCAGTATTTT. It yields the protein CASSPIEGADTQYF.

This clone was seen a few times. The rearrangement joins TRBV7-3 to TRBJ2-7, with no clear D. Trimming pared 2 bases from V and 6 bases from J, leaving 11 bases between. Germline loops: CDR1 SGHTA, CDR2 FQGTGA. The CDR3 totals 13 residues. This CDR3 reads CASSLGSSGEQYF. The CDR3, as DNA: TGTGCCAGCAGCTTAGGTAGTTCAGGCGAGCAGTACTTC.

The CDR3 DNA sequence: TGTGCCAGCAGTCCCGACAACGGTGAAGCTTTCTTT. Protein: CASSPDNGEAFF. The chain employs TRBV12-3 or TRBV12-4 and TRBJ1-1; D ambiguous. Trimming left V 5 bases short and J 7 bases short, with 11 bases between. The CDR3 spans 12 residues.

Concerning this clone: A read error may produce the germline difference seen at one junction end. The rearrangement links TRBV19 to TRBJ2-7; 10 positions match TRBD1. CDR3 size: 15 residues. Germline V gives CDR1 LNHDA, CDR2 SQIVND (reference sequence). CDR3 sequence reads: CVSNQGQGRPYEQYF. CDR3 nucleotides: TGTGTCAGTAACCAGGGACAGGGGCGTCCCTACGAGCAGTACTTC.

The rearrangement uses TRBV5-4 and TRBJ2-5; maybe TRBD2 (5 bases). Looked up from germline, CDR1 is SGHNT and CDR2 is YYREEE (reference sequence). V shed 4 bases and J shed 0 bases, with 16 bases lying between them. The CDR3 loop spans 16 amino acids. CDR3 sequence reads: CASSPPGLNYQETQYF. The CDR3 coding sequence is TGTGCCAGCAGCCCCCCCGGACTCAACTACCAAGAGACCCAGTACTTC.

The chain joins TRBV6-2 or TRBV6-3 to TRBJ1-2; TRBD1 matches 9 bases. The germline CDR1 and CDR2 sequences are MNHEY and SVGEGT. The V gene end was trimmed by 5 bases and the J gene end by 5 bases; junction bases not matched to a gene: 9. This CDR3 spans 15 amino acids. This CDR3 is CASSAGTGYRYGYTF. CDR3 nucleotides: TGTGCCAGCAGTGCCGGGACAGGGTATCGGTATGGCTACACCTTC.

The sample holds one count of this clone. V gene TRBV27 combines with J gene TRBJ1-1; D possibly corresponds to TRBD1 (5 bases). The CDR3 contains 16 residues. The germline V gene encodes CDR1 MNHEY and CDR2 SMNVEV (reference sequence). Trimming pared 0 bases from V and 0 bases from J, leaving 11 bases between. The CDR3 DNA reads TGTGCCAGCAGTTTATCGCCGACAGCTTTGAACACTGAAGCTTTCTTT. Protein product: CASSLSPTALNTEAFF.

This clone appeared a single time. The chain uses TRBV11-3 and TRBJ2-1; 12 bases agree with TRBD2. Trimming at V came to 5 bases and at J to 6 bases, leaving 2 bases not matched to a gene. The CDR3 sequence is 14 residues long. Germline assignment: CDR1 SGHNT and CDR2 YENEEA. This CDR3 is CASSQTSGSNEQFF. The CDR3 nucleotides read TGTGCCAGCAGCCAGACTAGCGGGAGCAATGAGCAGTTCTTC.

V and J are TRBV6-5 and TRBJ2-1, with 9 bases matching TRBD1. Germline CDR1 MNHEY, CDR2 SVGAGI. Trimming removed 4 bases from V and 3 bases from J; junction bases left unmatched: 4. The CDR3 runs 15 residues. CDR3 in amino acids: CASSSGTGNYNEQFF. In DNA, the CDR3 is TGTGCCAGCAGTTCCGGGACAGGGAACTACAATGAGCAGTTCTTC.

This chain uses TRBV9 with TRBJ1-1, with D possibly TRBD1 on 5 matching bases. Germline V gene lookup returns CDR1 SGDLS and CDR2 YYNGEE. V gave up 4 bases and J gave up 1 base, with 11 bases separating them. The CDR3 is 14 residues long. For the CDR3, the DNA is TGTGCCAGCAGCACCGAAGGGGAGAACACTGAAGCTTTCTTT. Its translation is CASSTEGENTEAFF.